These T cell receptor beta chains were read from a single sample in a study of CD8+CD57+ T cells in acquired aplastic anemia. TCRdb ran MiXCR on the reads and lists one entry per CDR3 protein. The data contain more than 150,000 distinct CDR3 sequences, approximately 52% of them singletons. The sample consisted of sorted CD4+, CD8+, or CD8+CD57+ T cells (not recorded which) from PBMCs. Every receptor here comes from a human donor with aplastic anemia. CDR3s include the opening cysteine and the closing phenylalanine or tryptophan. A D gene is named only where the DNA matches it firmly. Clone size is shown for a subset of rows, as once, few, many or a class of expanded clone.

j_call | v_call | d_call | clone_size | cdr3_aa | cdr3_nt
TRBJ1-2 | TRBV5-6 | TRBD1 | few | CASTDRGYGYTF | TGTGCCTCGACGGACAGGGGGTATGGCTACACCTTC
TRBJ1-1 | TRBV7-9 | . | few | CASSLSGGRTEAFF | TGTGCCAGCAGCTTATCCGGGGGGAGGACTGAAGCTTTCTTT
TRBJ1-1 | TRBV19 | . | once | CASSISGRNTEAFF | TGTGCCAGTAGTATAAGCGGAAGGAACACTGAAGCTTTCTTT
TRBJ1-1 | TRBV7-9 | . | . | CASSLYVNTEAFF | TGTGCCAGCAGCTTATACGTGAACACTGAAGCTTTCTTT
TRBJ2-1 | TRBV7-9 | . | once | CASSQVGNEQFF | TGTGCCAGCAGCCAAGTAGGAAATGAGCAGTTCTTC
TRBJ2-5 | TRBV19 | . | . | CASSTGGLAQYF | TGTGCCAGTAGTACTGGGGGGTTGGCCCAGTACTTC
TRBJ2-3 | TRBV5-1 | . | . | CASSLAKTRGTDTQYF | TGCGCCAGCAGCTTGGCCAAGACTAGGGGCACAGATACGCAGTATTTT
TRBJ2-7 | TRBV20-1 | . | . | CSAPDSRRDEQYF | TGCAGTGCCCCGGACTCTCGGCGTGACGAGCAGTACTTC
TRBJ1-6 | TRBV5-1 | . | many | CASSLRPSDSPLHF | TGCGCCAGCAGCTTGCGGCCGTCGGATTCACCCCTCCACTTT
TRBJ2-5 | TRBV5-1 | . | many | CASSPGTVAEETQYF | TGCGCCAGCAGCCCCGGGACCGTCGCCGAAGAGACCCAGTACTTC
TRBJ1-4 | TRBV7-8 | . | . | CASSFRAADGKLFF | TGTGCCAGCAGCTTCCGGGCCGCAGATGGAAAACTGTTTTTT
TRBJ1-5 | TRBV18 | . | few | CASSPEGSNQPQHF | TGTGCCAGCTCACCGGAGGGTAGCAATCAGCCCCAGCATTTT
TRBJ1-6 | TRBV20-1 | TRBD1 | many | CSARVIGGTGNSPLHF | TGCAGTGCTAGAGTGATAGGTGGGACAGGCAATTCACCCCTCCACTTT
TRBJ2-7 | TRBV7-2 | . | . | CASSQAAGYEQYF | TGTGCCAGCAGCCAAGCAGCAGGGTACGAGCAGTACTTC
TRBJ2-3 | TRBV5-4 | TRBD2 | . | CASSLMRGDTTDTQYF | TGTGCCAGCAGCTTGATGCGGGGGGACACCACAGATACGCAGTATTTT
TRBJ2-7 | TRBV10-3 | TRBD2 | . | CASRAGLAATYEQYF | TGTGCCAGCAGAGCGGGACTAGCGGCCACCTACGAGCAGTACTTC
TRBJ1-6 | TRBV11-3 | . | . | CASSLNLEHSPLHF | TGTGCCAGCAGCTTAAATCTCGAACATTCACCCCTCCACTTT
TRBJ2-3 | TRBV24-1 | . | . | CATSDTRVGGLQYF | TGTGCCACCAGTGATACTAGGGTTGGGGGGCTGCAGTATTTT
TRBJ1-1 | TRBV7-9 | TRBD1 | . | CASRKDRGTEAFF | TGTGCCAGCAGGAAAGACAGGGGTACTGAAGCTTTCTTT
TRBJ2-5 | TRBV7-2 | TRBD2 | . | CASSRLAGVETQYF | TGTGCCAGCAGCCGACTAGCGGGGGTAGAGACCCAGTACTTC
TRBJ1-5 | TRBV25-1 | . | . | CASLGSDFYQPQHF | TGTGCCAGCTTAGGTTCGGACTTTTATCAGCCCCAGCATTTT
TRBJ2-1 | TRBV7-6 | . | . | CASSLAGGYNEQFF | TGTGCCAGCAGCTTAGCTGGCGGATACAATGAGCAGTTCTTC
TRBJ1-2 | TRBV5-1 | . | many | CASSLDSGTNYGYTF | TGCGCCAGCAGCTTGGACAGCGGGACTAACTATGGCTACACCTTC
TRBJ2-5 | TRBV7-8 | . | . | CASSLAGAARGTQYF | TGTGCCAGCAGCTTAGCGGGGGCCGCCCGAGGGACCCAGTACTTC
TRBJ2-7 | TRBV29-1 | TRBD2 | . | CSVEGTSSSYEQYF | TGCAGCGTTGAAGGGACTAGCAGCTCCTACGAGCAGTACTTC
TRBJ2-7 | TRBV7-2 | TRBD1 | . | CASSRDRSSYEQYF | TGTGCCAGCAGCAGGGACAGGAGCTCCTACGAGCAGTACTTC
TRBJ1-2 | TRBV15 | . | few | CATSRDGNYGYTF | TGTGCCACCAGCAGAGATGGGAACTATGGCTACACCTTC
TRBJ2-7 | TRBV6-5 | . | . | CASSYFPGGGYEQYF | TGTGCCAGCAGTTACTTCCCAGGGGGGGGCTACGAGCAGTACTTC
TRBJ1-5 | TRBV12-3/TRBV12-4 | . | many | CATRRAPSNQPQHF | TGTGCCACCCGAAGGGCACCTAGCAATCAGCCCCAGCATTTT
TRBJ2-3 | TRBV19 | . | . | CASTPGYLTSDTQYF | TGTGCCTCCACGCCGGGCTACCTGACTTCGGATACGCAGTATTTT
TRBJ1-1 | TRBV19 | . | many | CASYGVNTEAFF | TGTGCCAGTTACGGAGTGAACACTGAAGCTTTCTTT
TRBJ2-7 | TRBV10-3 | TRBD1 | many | CAISFSTGGMNEQYF | TGTGCCATCAGTTTCTCGACAGGGGGCATGAACGAGCAGTACTTC
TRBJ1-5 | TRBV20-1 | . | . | CSARTSNQPQHF | TGCAGTGCCAGGACAAGCAATCAGCCCCAGCATTTT
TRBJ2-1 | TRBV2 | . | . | CASRGAGSSYNEQFF | TGTGCCAGCAGAGGGGCGGGGAGCTCCTACAATGAGCAGTTCTTC
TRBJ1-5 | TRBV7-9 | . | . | CASSWAGQPQHF | TGTGCCAGCAGCTGGGCCGGACAGCCCCAGCATTTT
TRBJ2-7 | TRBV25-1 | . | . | CASSPPVSVEQYF | TGTGCCAGCAGCCCCCCGGTGTCTGTCGAGCAGTACTTC
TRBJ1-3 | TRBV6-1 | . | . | CASSQGTGNSGNTIYF | TGTGCCAGCAGTCAAGGGACGGGAAACTCTGGAAACACCATATATTTT
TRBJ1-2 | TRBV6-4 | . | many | CASRRATGANYGYTF | TGTGCCAGCAGAAGGGCAACAGGAGCTAACTATGGCTACACCTTC
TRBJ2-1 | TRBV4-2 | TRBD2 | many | CASSLITTSDNEQFF | TGTGCCAGCAGCCTAATCACGACTAGCGACAATGAGCAGTTCTTC
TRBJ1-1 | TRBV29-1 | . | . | CSVEGRLNTEAFF | TGCAGCGTTGAGGGCCGTTTGAACACTGAAGCTTTCTTT
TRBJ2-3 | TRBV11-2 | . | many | CASSLIGSGANTDTQYF | TGTGCCAGCAGCTTAATTGGGTCGGGAGCGAACACAGATACGCAGTATTTT
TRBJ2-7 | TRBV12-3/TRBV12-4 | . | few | CASSLTTPYEQYF | TGTGCCAGCAGCCTGACGACCCCCTACGAGCAGTACTTC
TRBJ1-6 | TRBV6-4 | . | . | CASSNPGTKGINSPLHF | TGTGCCAGCAGTAACCCAGGGACCAAAGGGATCAATTCACCCCTCCACTTT
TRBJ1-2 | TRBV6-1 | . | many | CASSEALRAGSYGYTF | TGTGCCAGCAGTGAAGCGCTTCGGGCAGGATCCTATGGCTACACCTTC
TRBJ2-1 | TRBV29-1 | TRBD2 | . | CSVVGGKASGSNEQFF | TGCAGCGTTGTTGGAGGTAAGGCTAGCGGGAGTAATGAGCAGTTCTTC
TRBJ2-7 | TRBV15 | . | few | CATSRGGSVFAEQYF | TGTGCCACCAGCAGAGGGGGATCCGTCTTCGCCGAGCAGTACTTC
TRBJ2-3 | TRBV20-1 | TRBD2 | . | CSASALAGAATDTQYF | TGCAGTGCTAGTGCACTAGCGGGGGCGGCGACAGATACGCAGTATTTT
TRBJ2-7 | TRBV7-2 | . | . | CASSSRGQDSYEQYF | TGTGCCAGCAGCTCTCGGGGTCAGGACTCCTACGAGCAGTACTTC
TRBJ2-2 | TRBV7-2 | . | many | CASSLTTDIGELFF | TGTGCCAGCAGCTTAACTACGGACATCGGGGAGCTGTTTTTT
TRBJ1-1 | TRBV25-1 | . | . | CASSSAPGTEAFF | TGTGCCAGCAGTTCTGCCCCGGGAACTGAAGCTTTCTTT
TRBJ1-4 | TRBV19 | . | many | CASSIWQGPTNEKLFF | TGTGCCAGTAGTATTTGGCAGGGCCCCACTAATGAAAAACTGTTTTTT
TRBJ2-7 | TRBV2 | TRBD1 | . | CASSETGGSYEQYF | TGTGCCAGCAGTGAAACAGGGGGTTCCTACGAGCAGTACTTC
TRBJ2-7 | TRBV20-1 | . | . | CSARSGSSASYEQYF | TGCAGTGCTAGAAGTGGCTCTAGCGCATCCTACGAGCAGTACTTC
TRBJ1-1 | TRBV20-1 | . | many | CSARRDTRNTEAFF | TGCAGTGCTAGGAGGGACACGAGGAACACTGAAGCTTTCTTT
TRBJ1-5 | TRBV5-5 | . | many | CASSLAFRGGRPQHF | TGTGCCAGCAGCTTGGCGTTCAGGGGTGGACGGCCCCAGCATTTT